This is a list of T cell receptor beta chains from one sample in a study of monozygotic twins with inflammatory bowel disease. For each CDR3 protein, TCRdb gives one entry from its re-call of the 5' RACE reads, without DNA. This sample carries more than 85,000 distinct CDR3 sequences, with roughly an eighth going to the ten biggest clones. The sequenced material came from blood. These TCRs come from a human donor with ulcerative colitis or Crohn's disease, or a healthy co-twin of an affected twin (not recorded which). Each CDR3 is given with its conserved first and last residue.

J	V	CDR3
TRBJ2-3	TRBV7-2	CASTTPTPGDTQYF
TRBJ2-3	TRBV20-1	CSASVGYTQYF
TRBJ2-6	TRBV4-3	CASSQDLPQSSGANVLTF
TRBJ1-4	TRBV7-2	CASRDRQTNEKLFF
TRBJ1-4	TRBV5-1	CASSLGTGEEKLFF
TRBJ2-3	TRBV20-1	CSAPDYSTDTQYF
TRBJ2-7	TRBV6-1	CASNRDRVYEQYF
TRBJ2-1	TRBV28	CASSGRDRGYGEQFF
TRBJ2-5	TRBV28	CASSFPPGGETQYF
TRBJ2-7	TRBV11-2	CASSFRTSGIHLSYEQYF
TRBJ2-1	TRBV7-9	CASSPGLAGTRNEQFF